The 17 T cell receptor beta chains listed next were all sequenced from one sample in a study of CD8 T cells in ankylosing spondylitis. Study-wide points: Within ankylosing spondylitis blood, a TCR beta motif made up of roughly eight highly homologous variants appeared to be characteristic.

These receptors' targets are unknown. TCRdb reprocessed the 5' RACE reads with MiXCR, giving one entry per CDR3 protein. The sample holds more than 500,000 distinct CDR3 sequences, over 4% seen once. Sequencing was done on a sample of blood, either unsorted or a sorted T cell fraction (not recorded which). These receptors all come from a male donor with ankylosing spondylitis.

This clonotype was counted only a few times. V gene TRBV14 combines with J gene TRBJ2-2; D may be TRBD1 (6 bases). Trimming left V 2 bases short and J 4 bases short, with 14 bases between. From germline, CDR1 is SGHDN and CDR2 FVKESK. There are 16 residues in the CDR3. The CDR3 protein is CASSQRHREGTGELFF. Written as DNA, the CDR3 is TGTGCCAGCAGCCAACGTCACAGGGAAGGCACCGGGGAGCTGTTTTTT. The full variable domain, completed using reference TRBV14 and TRBJ2-2, is EAGVTQFPSHSVIEKGQTVTLRCDPISGHDNLYWYRRVMGKEIKFLLHFVKESKQDESGMPNNRFLAERTGGTYSTLKVQPAELEDSGVYFCASSQRHREGTGELFFGEGSRLTVL.

About this clonotype: This may be a read error: a much more frequent sequence differs by one nucleotide. The chain is built from TRBV27 and TRBJ2-5; tentatively, D is TRBD2 (6 bases). The CDR3 totals 13 residues. CDR1 MNHEY and CDR2 SMNVEV come from the germline V gene (reference sequence). The CDR3 region has the DNA TGTGCCAGTAAGGAGCAAGGACCCGGGACTCTCTTCTTC. This sequence encodes CASKEQGPGTLFF.

The V call is TRBV7-2, the J call TRBJ1-1; TRBD1 might be the D (5 bases). V dropped 6 bases and J dropped 4 bases, with 15 bases sitting between them. CDR1 and CDR2 from the germline V gene are SGHTA and FQGNSA. This CDR3 comprises 14 residues. DNA of the CDR3: TGTGCCAGCAGGGCATTAGACAGAAGCACTGAAGCTTTCTTT. Protein product: CASRALDRSTEAFF.

On this clonotype: A single base separates this from a much larger clone, so it may be a read error. The chain uses TRBV20-1 and TRBJ2-3, with TRBD1 identical over 7 bases. V lost 0 bases to trimming and J lost 5 bases; unmatched junction nucleotides: 8. In germline, CDR1 is DFQATT, CDR2 SNEGSKA (reference sequence). CDR3 size: 15 residues. For the CDR3, the DNA is TGCAGTGCTAGAGACACGGGACAGCGTGGAGATACGCAGTATTTT. Residues: CSARDTGQRGDTQYF.

This clonotype was observed many times. The rearrangement joins TRBV6-1 to TRBJ1-5; TRBD1 matches at 8 bases. The CDR3 is 13 residues long. The V and J ends lost 8 bases and 7 bases, in that order; junction bases with no gene match: 7. Germline CDR1 reads MNHNS; CDR2 reads SASEGT. The CDR3 protein is CASVPPGGQPQHF. The DNA for the CDR3 is TGTGCCAGCGTCCCGCCAGGGGGCCAGCCCCAGCATTTT.

Ten or more counts support this clonotype. J is TRBJ2-7 and V is TRBV18, with D possibly being TRBD2 (6 bases). V was clipped by 2 bases and J by 2 bases, with 13 bases between them. The germline V gene has CDR1 KGHSH and CDR2 LQKENI. The CDR3 spans 15 residues. The CDR3 nucleotides read TGTGCCAGCTCACCATCCGGGAGCACGACCTACGAGCAGTACTTC. Amino acids: CASSPSGSTTYEQYF.

V gene TRBV6-5 combines with J gene TRBJ2-7; D uncertain. Germline assignment: CDR1 MNHEY and CDR2 SVGAGI. V was cut by 0 bases and J by 4 bases, with 10 bases left in between. The CDR3 sequence is 14 residues long. CDR3 DNA sequence: TGTGCCAGCAGTTACTCGTATCCTACATACGAGCAGTACTTC. It translates to CASSYSYPTYEQYF.

Ten or more counts support this clonotype. The chain joins TRBV24-1 to TRBJ1-2; D call uncertain. CDR1 and CDR2 (germline): KGHDR, SFDVKD. The V gene lost 0 bases and the J gene lost 4 bases, with 5 bases spanning the gap. CDR3 length: 13 amino acids. This CDR3 reads CATSDLAGYGYTF. In DNA form, the CDR3 reads TGTGCCACCAGTGATTTGGCAGGCTATGGCTACACCTTC.

This clonotype appeared many times. The rearrangement uses TRBV9 and TRBJ1-1; perhaps TRBD1 as D (6 bases). V gave up 3 bases and J gave up 0 bases, with 9 bases separating them. This CDR3 has 14 residues. The germline V gene encodes CDR1 SGDLS and CDR2 YYNGEE. The CDR3 loop is CASSAGGLNTEAFF. DNA for the CDR3: TGTGCCAGCAGCGCTGGGGGGCTGAACACTGAAGCTTTCTTT.

This clonotype showed up many times. The chain combines TRBV12-3 or TRBV12-4 with TRBJ2-1; TRBD1 aligns across 8 bases. V dropped 5 bases and J dropped 4; count of bases not matched to a gene: 4. This CDR3 spans 14 amino acids. DNA of the CDR3: TGTGCCAGCAGTAGCCGACAGGGGTACAATGAGCAGTTCTTC. Protein: CASSSRQGYNEQFF.

The chain is built from TRBV19 and TRBJ1-5; D may be TRBD1 (6 bases). The V gene lost 6 bases and the J gene lost 0 bases, with 12 bases spanning the gap. Germline V CDR1 and CDR2: LNHDA, SQIVND (reference sequence). CDR3 length: 15 amino acids. DNA of the CDR3: TGTGCCAGTAGCCGGACAGTCTATAGCAATCAGCCCCAGCATTTT. Translating gives CASSRTVYSNQPQHF.

This clonotype was recorded many times. This sequence joins TRBV29-1 and TRBJ1-6; D gene uncertain. Trimming shortened V by 4 bases and J by 6 bases, and 10 bases separated the two germline ends. The CDR3 spans 13 residues. Per germline, CDR1 SQVTM and CDR2 ANQGSEA. CDR3 in amino acids: CSVGSGFNSPLHF. CDR3 bases: TGCAGCGTTGGCTCCGGATTTAATTCACCCCTCCACTTT.

The rearrangement joins TRBV20-1 to TRBJ2-5, with D possibly called TRBD1 or TRBD2 (5 bases each). The ends were cut back, 2 bases at V and 5 bases at J, with 15 bases in the middle. Germline V gives CDR1 DFQATT, CDR2 SNEGSKA (reference sequence). The CDR3 has 14 amino acids. The CDR3 reads CSARLTRGSETQYF. CDR3 nucleotide sequence: TGCAGTGCTAGACTCACGAGGGGCTCGGAGACCCAGTACTTC.

This chain uses TRBV4-1 with TRBJ2-1; 8 nucleotides agree with TRBD2. Germline CDR1 is MGHRA and CDR2 is YSYEKL. This CDR3 has 14 residues. V lost 3 bases and J lost 9; bases outside the gene matches: 7. CDR3 bases: TGCGCCAGCAGCCACCTCGGCCGGGGGGGTGAGCAGTTCTTC. It is translated as CASSHLGRGGEQFF.

This clonotype was picked up many times. The chain joins TRBV7-2 to TRBJ1-5; D not certain. V lost 5 bases to trimming and J lost 6 bases, with 14 bases between them. The CDR3 loop spans 14 amino acids. The germline V gene has CDR1 SGHTA and CDR2 FQGNSA. CDR3 residues: CASSPGQSGQPQHF. The CDR3 DNA is TGTGCCAGCAGCCCGGGCCAGTCAGGTCAGCCCCAGCATTTT. Filled out from reference TRBV7-2 and TRBJ1-5, the complete variable domain reads GAGVSQSPSNKVTEKGKDVELRCDPISGHTALYWYRQSLGQGLEFLIYFQGNSAPDKSGLPSDRFSAERTGGSVSTLTIQRTQQEDSAVYLCASSPGQSGQPQHFGDGTRLSIL.

This clonotype was recorded many times. The chain employs TRBV29-1 and TRBJ2-3; D possibly corresponds to TRBD2 (5 bases). CDR3 length: 16 amino acids. Trimming left V 5 bases short and J 0 bases short, with 18 bases between. Per the germline V gene, CDR1 is SQVTM and CDR2 is ANQGSEA. DNA of the CDR3: TGCAGCGTTAAGGCGGTGGGCGGGTCGAGCACAGATACGCAGTATTTT. As protein: CSVKAVGGSSTDTQYF.

Details on this clonotype: Relative to the germline gene, one junction end is altered; a read error may explain this. The CDR3 sequence is CASNLRDTLANIQYF. CDR3 DNA: TGTGCCAGCAATTTACGGGACACCTTGGCAAACATTCAGTACTTC. This chain links TRBV12-3 or TRBV12-4 with TRBJ2-4, with D possibly TRBD1 on 6 matching bases. The CDR3 covers 15 residues.